This T cell receptor beta chain was sequenced for a study of CD8+CD57+ T cells in acquired aplastic anemia. Across the whole study: An average of roughly 3 ug of DNA was obtained from sorted CD4+ and CD8+ cells. Study-level points and caveats: Between patients and controls, around 27 CD8+ CDR3 sequences were found in common.

On this clonotype: Its antigen is unknown.

The germline V gene encodes CDR1 SNHLY and CDR2 FYNNEI. Trimming took 5 bases from V and 7 from J, leaving 15 bases between them. This CDR3 is 14 amino acids long. An expansion of CD8+CD57+ cells by flow cytometry had been shown in patients chosen for sequencing. Among the patients, none had received any therapy at the time of blood sampling. TCR beta VDJ and CDR3 profiling used genomic DNA as template. MiXCR was run by TCRdb on the reads, yielding one entry per CDR3 protein. The repertoire includes about 180,000 distinct CDR3 sequences, around 48% of them detected once, and around 1.8% sits in the top ten.

This chain joins TRBV2 and TRBJ1-3, with D possibly TRBD1 on 6 matching bases. This TCR came from a human donor with aplastic anemia. Specimen: sorted CD4+, CD8+, or CD8+CD57+ T cells (not recorded which) from PBMCs. The DNA for the CDR3 is TGTGCCAGCAGTCACATACAGGGTGGGAACACCATATATTTT. Amino acids: CASSHIQGGNTIYF.